The rows below give T cell receptor beta chains drawn from one sample of a study of cytomegalovirus exposure and HLA in healthy donors. Sequenced by immunoSEQ multiplex PCR; TCRdb stores in-frame clones only, minus some. The table lists approximately 190,000 clones, around four fifths of them singletons. Sequencing was carried out using PBMCs. Receptors were obtained from a man aged 35 to 55 in good health and CMV-seropositive. Each CDR3 is given with its conserved first and last residue. The order of the fields is D gene, clone size, CDR3 length, V gene, J gene, CDR3 protein, CDR3 DNA. A D gene is named only where the DNA matches it firmly. Size is stated for part of the rows, as once, few or many counts, or as a class when the clone is expanded.

d_call: TRBD1; clone_size: -; cdr3_length: 14; v_call: TRBV5-1; j_call: TRBJ1-1; cdr3_aa: CASSPGTANTEAFF; cdr3_nt: TGCGCCAGCAGCCCGGGGACAGCGAACACTGAAGCTTTCTTT
d_call: -; clone_size: -; cdr3_length: 14; v_call: TRBV6-5; j_call: TRBJ1-1; cdr3_aa: CASSYEGVFSEAFF; cdr3_nt: TGTGCCAGCAGTTATGAGGGGGTATTCTCTGAAGCTTTCTTT
d_call: -; clone_size: -; cdr3_length: 14; v_call: TRBV28; j_call: TRBJ1-2; cdr3_aa: CASSLLTDRYGYTF; cdr3_nt: TGTGCCAGCAGTTTATTGACTGATCGGTATGGCTACACCTTC
d_call: -; clone_size: -; cdr3_length: 13; v_call: TRBV5-1; j_call: TRBJ2-5; cdr3_aa: CASSLALVETQYF; cdr3_nt: TGCGCCAGCAGCTTGGCCTTAGTCGAGACCCAGTACTTC
d_call: TRBD2; clone_size: -; cdr3_length: 15; v_call: TRBV28; j_call: TRBJ2-1; cdr3_aa: CASSPAGGSYNEQFF; cdr3_nt: TGTGCCAGCAGTCCAGCGGGAGGTTCCTACAATGAGCAGTTCTTC
d_call: -; clone_size: -; cdr3_length: 11; v_call: TRBV27; j_call: TRBJ1-4; cdr3_aa: CASGLGEKLFF; cdr3_nt: TGTGCCAGCGGCCTTGGTGAAAAACTGTTTTTT
d_call: -; clone_size: -; cdr3_length: 14; v_call: TRBV7-2; j_call: TRBJ1-4; cdr3_aa: CASGRQATNEKLFF; cdr3_nt: TGTGCCAGCGGACGACAGGCAACTAATGAAAAACTGTTTTTT
d_call: -; clone_size: -; cdr3_length: 16; v_call: TRBV19; j_call: TRBJ2-1; cdr3_aa: CASSPSGQNLYNEQFF; cdr3_nt: TGTGCCAGTAGTCCATCTGGACAGAACCTTTACAATGAGCAGTTCTTC
d_call: TRBD1; clone_size: -; cdr3_length: 15; v_call: TRBV23-1; j_call: TRBJ2-7; cdr3_aa: CASAWTGNHPNEQYF; cdr3_nt: TGCGCCAGCGCATGGACAGGTAATCACCCTAACGAGCAGTACTTC
d_call: -; clone_size: once; cdr3_length: 12; v_call: TRBV18; j_call: TRBJ2-7; cdr3_aa: CASSSGVDEQYF; cdr3_nt: TGTGCCAGCTCATCGGGAGTTGACGAGCAGTACTTC
d_call: -; clone_size: -; cdr3_length: 15; v_call: TRBV7-2; j_call: TRBJ2-1; cdr3_aa: CASSSLDFAYNEQFF; cdr3_nt: TGTGCCAGCAGCTCGTTGGACTTCGCGTACAATGAGCAGTTCTTC
d_call: TRBD2; clone_size: -; cdr3_length: 16; v_call: TRBV5-6; j_call: TRBJ2-1; cdr3_aa: CASSLRGLGRYNEQFF; cdr3_nt: TGTGCCAGCAGCCTACGGGGACTAGGACGCTACAATGAGCAGTTCTTC
d_call: -; clone_size: -; cdr3_length: 14; v_call: TRBV29-1; j_call: TRBJ2-7; cdr3_aa: CSADVSGGPSEQYF; cdr3_nt: TGCAGCGCGGACGTGAGCGGAGGGCCCAGCGAGCAGTACTTC
d_call: -; clone_size: -; cdr3_length: 14; v_call: TRBV29-1; j_call: TRBJ2-7; cdr3_aa: CSVNRGAGTYEQYF; cdr3_nt: TGCAGCGTTAACCGCGGGGCAGGGACCTACGAGCAGTACTTC
d_call: -; clone_size: -; cdr3_length: 12; v_call: TRBV30; j_call: TRBJ1-4; cdr3_aa: CASQGNGEKLFF; cdr3_nt: TGTGCCTCTCAGGGTAACGGGGAAAAACTGTTTTTT
d_call: -; clone_size: -; cdr3_length: 17; v_call: TRBV30; j_call: TRBJ1-2; cdr3_aa: CAWVGGGVRRANYGYTF; cdr3_nt: TGTGCCTGGGTAGGAGGGGGGGTGAGAAGGGCTAACTATGGCTACACCTTC
d_call: -; clone_size: once; cdr3_length: 14; v_call: TRBV7-8; j_call: TRBJ2-5; cdr3_aa: CASSPTVNQETQYF; cdr3_nt: TGTGCCAGCAGCCCGACAGTAAACCAAGAGACCCAGTACTTC
d_call: -; clone_size: -; cdr3_length: 12; v_call: TRBV29-1; j_call: TRBJ2-2; cdr3_aa: CSVNQGGGELFF; cdr3_nt: TGCAGCGTTAACCAGGGAGGCGGGGAGCTGTTTTTT
d_call: TRBD2; clone_size: -; cdr3_length: 15; v_call: TRBV5-1; j_call: TRBJ2-5; cdr3_aa: CASSFGLAGEETQYF; cdr3_nt: TGCGCCAGCAGCTTTGGACTAGCGGGAGAAGAGACCCAGTACTTC
d_call: TRBD2; clone_size: -; cdr3_length: 18; v_call: TRBV9; j_call: TRBJ2-3; cdr3_aa: CASSVSGSGRASADTQYF; cdr3_nt: TGTGCCAGCAGCGTATCGGGTAGCGGGAGGGCCTCTGCAGATACGCAGTATTTT
d_call: -; clone_size: -; cdr3_length: 13; v_call: TRBV5-6; j_call: TRBJ1-5; cdr3_aa: CASSLAGNQPQHF; cdr3_nt: TGTGCCAGCAGCTTAGCAGGGAATCAGCCCCAGCATTTT
d_call: -; clone_size: -; cdr3_length: 13; v_call: TRBV27; j_call: TRBJ1-1; cdr3_aa: CASSLGQSTEAFF; cdr3_nt: TGTGCCAGCAGTTTAGGGCAGTCTACTGAAGCTTTCTTT
d_call: -; clone_size: -; cdr3_length: 14; v_call: TRBV5-1; j_call: TRBJ2-2; cdr3_aa: CASSLVGQPGELFF; cdr3_nt: TGCGCCAGCAGCTTGGTCGGACAGCCCGGGGAGCTGTTTTTT
d_call: -; clone_size: -; cdr3_length: 13; v_call: TRBV6-5; j_call: TRBJ2-7; cdr3_aa: CASSLLGRPGQYF; cdr3_nt: TGTGCCAGCAGCCTCCTGGGCCGCCCCGGGCAGTACTTC
d_call: -; clone_size: -; cdr3_length: 16; v_call: TRBV7-8; j_call: TRBJ2-6; cdr3_aa: CASSQPRVIGANVLTF; cdr3_nt: TGTGCCAGCAGCCAACCCAGGGTAATTGGGGCCAACGTCCTGACTTTC
d_call: TRBD2; clone_size: -; cdr3_length: 18; v_call: TRBV7-7; j_call: TRBJ2-2; cdr3_aa: CASSLGVSGSSSTGELFF; cdr3_nt: TGTGCTAGCAGCTTAGGAGTTAGCGGGAGCTCATCCACCGGGGAGCTGTTTTTT
d_call: TRBD2; clone_size: -; cdr3_length: 19; v_call: TRBV5-1; j_call: TRBJ2-7; cdr3_aa: CASSLIATSLAGSSYEQYF; cdr3_nt: TGCGCCAGCAGCTTGATCGCGACGAGTCTAGCGGGTAGCTCCTACGAGCAGTACTTC
d_call: -; clone_size: -; cdr3_length: 9; v_call: TRBV29-1; j_call: TRBJ1-2; cdr3_aa: CSVVSGYTF; cdr3_nt: TGCAGCGTTGTGAGTGGCTACACCTTC
d_call: -; clone_size: -; cdr3_length: 15; v_call: TRBV5-4; j_call: TRBJ2-7; cdr3_aa: CASSVSKGRLDEQYF; cdr3_nt: TGTGCCAGCAGCGTATCTAAGGGGAGGCTCGACGAGCAGTACTTC
d_call: TRBD2; clone_size: once; cdr3_length: 17; v_call: TRBV18; j_call: TRBJ2-1; cdr3_aa: CASSPRVAGVFGDEQFF; cdr3_nt: TGTGCCAGCTCACCTAGGGTAGCGGGAGTATTCGGAGATGAGCAGTTCTTC
d_call: -; clone_size: few; cdr3_length: 12; v_call: TRBV11-2; j_call: TRBJ2-7; cdr3_aa: CASSLGLTEQYF; cdr3_nt: TGTGCCAGCAGCTTGGGACTCACCGAGCAGTACTTC
d_call: TRBD2; clone_size: few; cdr3_length: 15; v_call: TRBV5-1; j_call: TRBJ2-3; cdr3_aa: CASAPGGAGTDTQYF; cdr3_nt: TGCGCCAGCGCCCCCGGGGGGGCCGGCACAGATACGCAGTATTTT
d_call: TRBD2; clone_size: once; cdr3_length: 15; v_call: TRBV9; j_call: TRBJ2-3; cdr3_aa: CASSVQVASGDTQYF; cdr3_nt: TGTGCCAGCAGCGTACAGGTGGCTAGCGGGGATACGCAGTATTTT
d_call: TRBD1; clone_size: -; cdr3_length: 14; v_call: TRBV19; j_call: TRBJ1-2; cdr3_aa: CASRERQGAEGYTF; cdr3_nt: TGTGCCAGCCGTGAGAGACAGGGGGCGGAGGGCTACACCTTC
d_call: -; clone_size: -; cdr3_length: 17; v_call: TRBV7-2; j_call: TRBJ1-1; cdr3_aa: CASSHPGRGLGSTEAFF; cdr3_nt: TGTGCCAGCAGCCACCCTGGGAGAGGGCTGGGGAGCACTGAAGCTTTCTTT
d_call: TRBD1; clone_size: -; cdr3_length: 13; v_call: TRBV30; j_call: TRBJ1-2; cdr3_aa: CAWTGTGESSYTF; cdr3_nt: TGTGCCTGGACCGGGACAGGGGAAAGTTCCTACACCTTC
d_call: -; clone_size: -; cdr3_length: 14; v_call: TRBV28; j_call: TRBJ1-1; cdr3_aa: CASSFTQANTEAFF; cdr3_nt: TGTGCCAGCAGTTTTACACAGGCGAACACTGAAGCTTTCTTT
d_call: -; clone_size: -; cdr3_length: 18; v_call: TRBV4-1; j_call: TRBJ2-6; cdr3_aa: CASSQGGRGKSGANVLTF; cdr3_nt: TGCGCCAGCAGCCAAGGGGGCAGGGGAAAGTCTGGGGCCAACGTCCTGACTTTC
d_call: -; clone_size: -; cdr3_length: 14; v_call: TRBV10-2; j_call: TRBJ2-1; cdr3_aa: CASSAGSSYNEQFF; cdr3_nt: TGCGCCAGCAGTGCAGGGTCATCCTACAATGAGCAGTTCTTC
d_call: -; clone_size: once; cdr3_length: 14; v_call: TRBV5-1; j_call: TRBJ1-1; cdr3_aa: CASSLEQANTEAFF; cdr3_nt: TGCGCCAGCAGCTTGGAACAGGCCAACACTGAAGCTTTCTTT
d_call: -; clone_size: -; cdr3_length: 13; v_call: TRBV5-4; j_call: TRBJ1-1; cdr3_aa: CASSLTGGTEAFF; cdr3_nt: TGTGCCAGCAGCCTCACGGGGGGCACTGAAGCTTTCTTT
d_call: TRBD2; clone_size: -; cdr3_length: 13; v_call: TRBV28; j_call: TRBJ2-7; cdr3_aa: CASSPGTTYEQYF; cdr3_nt: TGTGCCAGCAGTCCCGGGACTACCTACGAGCAGTACTTC
d_call: -; clone_size: -; cdr3_length: 14; v_call: TRBV6-1; j_call: TRBJ2-7; cdr3_aa: CASSGLGQNYEQYF; cdr3_nt: TGTGCCAGCAGTGGCCTTGGACAAAACTACGAGCAGTACTTC
d_call: TRBD2; clone_size: -; cdr3_length: 17; v_call: TRBV2; j_call: TRBJ2-1; cdr3_aa: CAGSTGLAGGRVNEQFF; cdr3_nt: TGTGCCGGCAGTACGGGACTAGCGGGAGGGCGGGTCAATGAGCAGTTCTTC
d_call: TRBD2; clone_size: few; cdr3_length: 17; v_call: TRBV19; j_call: TRBJ2-1; cdr3_aa: CASCGTHPGLADNEQFF; cdr3_nt: TGTGCCAGTTGCGGGACACACCCGGGACTAGCGGACAATGAGCAGTTCTTC
d_call: TRBD1; clone_size: -; cdr3_length: 16; v_call: TRBV4-2; j_call: TRBJ1-3; cdr3_aa: CASSQGGTGAGNTIYF; cdr3_nt: TGTGCCAGCAGCCAAGGAGGGACAGGGGCTGGAAACACCATATATTTT
d_call: TRBD1; clone_size: -; cdr3_length: 15; v_call: TRBV9; j_call: TRBJ1-1; cdr3_aa: CASSVGGQGVAEAFF; cdr3_nt: TGTGCCAGCAGCGTAGGGGGACAGGGGGTTGCTGAAGCTTTCTTT
d_call: TRBD2; clone_size: -; cdr3_length: 17; v_call: TRBV30; j_call: TRBJ2-7; cdr3_aa: CAWSALPPPSGSSEQYF; cdr3_nt: TGTGCCTGGAGTGCACTCCCCCCCCCTAGCGGGAGTAGCGAGCAGTACTTC
d_call: -; clone_size: -; cdr3_length: 17; v_call: TRBV6-1; j_call: TRBJ1-6; cdr3_aa: CASSEAITAPGRSPLHF; cdr3_nt: TGTGCCAGCAGTGAAGCTATTACGGCGCCTGGGCGTTCACCCCTCCACTTT
d_call: TRBD1; clone_size: -; cdr3_length: 16; v_call: TRBV6-5; j_call: TRBJ2-7; cdr3_aa: CASSYSQGTGLYEQYF; cdr3_nt: TGTGCCAGCAGTTACTCGCAAGGGACAGGGTTGTACGAGCAGTACTTC
d_call: TRBD1; clone_size: -; cdr3_length: 14; v_call: TRBV19; j_call: TRBJ1-4; cdr3_aa: CASSTGTGGEKLFF; cdr3_nt: TGTGCCAGTAGTACCGGGACAGGGGGTGAAAAACTGTTTTTT
d_call: TRBD2; clone_size: -; cdr3_length: 16; v_call: TRBV9; j_call: TRBJ2-7; cdr3_aa: CASSVGGLAGTYEQYF; cdr3_nt: TGTGCCAGCAGCGTGGGGGGACTAGCGGGAACGTACGAGCAGTACTTC
d_call: -; clone_size: few; cdr3_length: 15; v_call: TRBV30; j_call: TRBJ1-4; cdr3_aa: CAWSVLGGETEKLFF; cdr3_nt: TGTGCCTGGAGTGTACTAGGGGGAGAGACTGAAAAACTGTTTTTT
d_call: -; clone_size: -; cdr3_length: 11; v_call: TRBV5-1; j_call: TRBJ2-3; cdr3_aa: CASSLEDRLYF; cdr3_nt: TGCGCCAGCAGCTTGGAGGACAGATTGTATTTT